These T cell receptor beta chains were read from a single sample in a study of beta chain features in type 1 diabetes. Some clones are missing from TCRdb's copy, which holds only in-frame ones; the method was immunoSEQ multiplex PCR. The data show around 650,000 clones, with 9.5% to 15% seen just once and more than 0.1% held by the top ten. The sequencing sample was made of naive CD4+ T cells from blood. These receptors all stem from a man aged 25 to 40 with type 1 diabetes. The CDR3 runs from the conserved cysteine through the conserved F or W. D genes are given only for firm matches. Only part of the rows carry a size: once, few, many, or a class if the clone is expanded.

j_call: TRBJ2-7; d_call: TRBD2; clone_size: few; v_call: TRBV10-3; cdr3_nt: TGTGCCATCAGTTGGGAGGGCGAGCAGTACTTC; cdr3_aa: CAISWEGEQYF
j_call: TRBJ1-1; d_call: TRBD1; clone_size: NA; v_call: TRBV18; cdr3_nt: TGTGCCAGCTCACCGAGCCTGGGACAGGGTAACACTGAAGCTTTCTTT; cdr3_aa: CASSPSLGQGNTEAFF
j_call: TRBJ2-2; d_call: NA; clone_size: NA; v_call: TRBV14; cdr3_nt: TGTGCCAGCAGCCACTCTAACACCGGGGAGCTGTTTTTT; cdr3_aa: CASSHSNTGELFF
j_call: TRBJ2-7; d_call: TRBD1; clone_size: NA; v_call: TRBV9; cdr3_nt: TGTGCCAGCACCCTAGGACCAAGAGGGGGCGATATCCCCTACGAGCAGTACTTC; cdr3_aa: CASTLGPRGGDIPYEQYF
j_call: TRBJ2-7; d_call: TRBD1; clone_size: NA; v_call: TRBV5-1; cdr3_nt: TGCGCCAGCACGGAAGGACAGGGGAACGAGCAGTACTTC; cdr3_aa: CASTEGQGNEQYF
j_call: TRBJ1-6; d_call: NA; clone_size: NA; v_call: TRBV4-3; cdr3_nt: TGCGCCAGCAGCCAGGCCGAGGGCTCCTATAATTCACCCCTCCACTTT; cdr3_aa: CASSQAEGSYNSPLHF
j_call: TRBJ2-3; d_call: TRBD2; clone_size: many; v_call: TRBV2; cdr3_nt: TGTGCCAGCAGTGACGGACTAGCGGGCACAGATACGCAGTATTTT; cdr3_aa: CASSDGLAGTDTQYF
j_call: TRBJ1-2; d_call: TRBD1; clone_size: NA; v_call: TRBV27; cdr3_nt: TGTGCCAGCAGTTCGGACAGGGGGCTGGGAGGCTACACCTTC; cdr3_aa: CASSSDRGLGGYTF
j_call: TRBJ2-6; d_call: NA; clone_size: NA; v_call: TRBV6-1; cdr3_nt: TGTGCCATCCCCTCGCCCGGGGCCAACGTCCTGACTTTC; cdr3_aa: CAIPSPGANVLTF
j_call: TRBJ1-1; d_call: TRBD1; clone_size: few; v_call: TRBV5-1; cdr3_nt: TGCGCCAGCAGCATGACAGGGTTCAACACTGAAGCTTTCTTT; cdr3_aa: CASSMTGFNTEAFF
j_call: TRBJ1-2; d_call: NA; clone_size: NA; v_call: TRBV29-1; cdr3_nt: TGCAGCGCTCCTGGACAGTCCCCATATGGCTACACCTTC; cdr3_aa: CSAPGQSPYGYTF
j_call: TRBJ2-4; d_call: TRBD2; clone_size: NA; v_call: TRBV4-1; cdr3_nt: TGCGCCAGCAGGACGAGACTAGCGGAAAACATTCAGTACTTC; cdr3_aa: CASRTRLAENIQYF
j_call: TRBJ2-7; d_call: TRBD1; clone_size: few; v_call: TRBV4-2; cdr3_nt: TGTGCCAGCAGCCAAGATCGTCCTACAGGGGCTAGTTCCTACGAGCAGTACTTC; cdr3_aa: CASSQDRPTGASSYEQYF
j_call: TRBJ1-2; d_call: NA; clone_size: NA; v_call: TRBV2; cdr3_nt: TGTGCCAGCAGTGAGATGTCCAACTATGGCTACACCTTC; cdr3_aa: CASSEMSNYGYTF
j_call: TRBJ2-7; d_call: NA; clone_size: NA; v_call: TRBV27; cdr3_nt: TGTGCCAGCAGTTTGATGTACTCCTACGAGCAGTACTTC; cdr3_aa: CASSLMYSYEQYF
j_call: TRBJ1-2; d_call: TRBD1; clone_size: NA; v_call: TRBV20-1; cdr3_nt: TGCAGTGCACCGGACAGGGTTGGCTACACCTTC; cdr3_aa: CSAPDRVGYTF
j_call: TRBJ2-7; d_call: TRBD1; clone_size: NA; v_call: TRBV19; cdr3_nt: TGTGCCAGTAGCCCACAGGGGAGCTCCTACGAGCAGTACTTC; cdr3_aa: CASSPQGSSYEQYF
j_call: TRBJ2-3; d_call: TRBD2; clone_size: NA; v_call: TRBV5-1; cdr3_nt: TGCGCCAGCAGCTTCCTAGCGGGGGGCCCGGATACGCAGTATTTT; cdr3_aa: CASSFLAGGPDTQYF
j_call: TRBJ2-5; d_call: NA; clone_size: few; v_call: TRBV7-6; cdr3_nt: TGTGCCAGCATCCGAGGTGGCGGGGCCTACCAAGAGACCCAGTACTTC; cdr3_aa: CASIRGGGAYQETQYF
j_call: TRBJ2-1; d_call: TRBD1; clone_size: NA; v_call: TRBV7-8; cdr3_nt: TGTGCCAGCAGCAGGCAAGGGACAGGGTGGGGTGAGCAGTTCTTC; cdr3_aa: CASSRQGTGWGEQFF
j_call: TRBJ2-3; d_call: NA; clone_size: NA; v_call: TRBV5-1; cdr3_nt: TGCGCCAGCAGTAGCCAGGACCCCACAGATACGCAGTATTTT; cdr3_aa: CASSSQDPTDTQYF
j_call: TRBJ2-2; d_call: TRBD1; clone_size: few; v_call: TRBV29-1; cdr3_nt: TGCAGCGGCCGGACAGGGGGCGCGGCCGGGGAGCTGTTTTTT; cdr3_aa: CSGRTGGAAGELFF
j_call: TRBJ2-7; d_call: NA; clone_size: few; v_call: TRBV4-3; cdr3_nt: TGCGCCAGCAGCCACATCGCGGACAGTGGAAGGTTCGAGCAGTACTTC; cdr3_aa: CASSHIADSGRFEQYF